This T cell receptor (beta chain) was found in a study of CD8+CD57+ T cells in acquired aplastic anemia. Study results and caveats: Overlapping CD8+ CDR3 repertoires of patients and controls contained some 30 shared sequences.

With respect to this clonotype: Its specificity is not known. As the CDR3 is not closed by the conserved phenylalanine or tryptophan, this likely results from a read error. No DNA is shown, since the ends of the CDR3 on it are uncertain; the CDR3 is the one TCRdb lists.

Genomic DNA was employed as the template in profiling TCR beta VDJ and CDR3. TCRdb used MiXCR to reprocess the reads, holding one entry per CDR3 protein. The sample contains 350,000 to 450,000 distinct CDR3 sequences, just under 70% of which appear only once. This clonotype originated in a human donor in good health, serving as a control. Sequenced: sorted CD4+, CD8+, or CD8+CD57+ T cells (not recorded which) from PBMCs.

The CDR3 here is CSVGGVEYY. The chain has TRBV20-1 and TRBJ2-5. Germline CDR1 is DFQATT and CDR2 is SNEGSKA (reference sequence). The CDR3 length equals 9 residues, ends included.